A single sample is the source of the 27 T cell receptor beta chains below, sequenced in a study of T cells in Graves' hyperthyroidism and ophthalmopathy (dated by TCRdb to the late 2010s). Libraries were constructed by multiplex PCR. Sequencer: Illumina HiSeq 2000. The TCR beta CDR3 regions were amplified from RNA transcripts. A first-round RT-PCR of the TCR CDR3 used the HTBI primer set with the Qiagen OneStep RT-PCR kit. Through fastp at Q25 and MiXCR, TCRdb rebuilt clones from the public reads, retaining in-frame beta chains. A single entry per CDR3 protein holds the most common genes and DNA from its merged rows. The sample has around 580,000 distinct CDR3 sequences on record, 46% of them singletons. The ten largest clones add up to approximately 8.4% of the sample. Material: peripheral blood or thyroid tissue (not recorded which). The receptors originated from a woman aged 18 to 35 with Graves' hyperthyroidism.

The table lists this clonotype with many counts. J is TRBJ2-5 and V is TRBV6-2 or TRBV6-3; the D gene is possibly TRBD2 (5 bases). The V end lost 0 bases, the J end lost 5 bases, and 13 bases lay between the germline ends. This CDR3 contains 15 residues. CDR1 MNHEY and CDR2 SVGEGT come from the germline V gene. CDR3 in amino acids: CASSYSAGELETQYF. DNA for the CDR3: TGTGCCAGCAGTTACTCTGCCGGGGAATTGGAGACCCAGTACTTC.

In this sample, this clonotype turned up many times. The CDR3 sequence is CASSMFRSYEQYF. CDR3 sequence (DNA): TGTGCCAGTAGTATGTTCAGAAGCTACGAGCAGTACTTC. The chain has TRBV19 and TRBJ2-7, with D unresolved. This CDR3 comprises 13 residues. Per germline, CDR1 LNHDA and CDR2 SQIVND (reference sequence). Trimming removed 3 bases at V and 3 bases at J, with 9 bases between.

The rearrangement links TRBV19 to TRBJ2-3; 8 positions match TRBD2. V lost 8 bases and J lost 0; bases outside the gene matches: 4. Germline CDR1 and CDR2: LNHDA and SQIVND (reference sequence). The CDR3 runs 14 residues. The CDR3 DNA sequence: TGTGCCAGTTCAGAGCGGGAGAGCACAGATACGCAGTATTTT. It yields the protein CASSERESTDTQYF. Using reference TRBV19 and TRBJ2-3 for the parts outside the CDR3, the full variable domain is DGGITQSPKYLFRKEGQNVTLSCEQNLNHDAMYWYRQDPGQGLRLIYYSQIVNDFQKGDIAEGYSVSREKKESFPLTVTSAQKNPTAFYLCASSERESTDTQYFGPGTRLTVL.

For the CDR3, the DNA is TGTGCCAGCTCACCACTTCCAGGGAGCGGGAATCACGGGGAGACCCAGTACTTC. It is translated as CASSPLPGSGNHGETQYF. J is TRBJ2-5 and V is TRBV13; 7 bases agree with TRBD2. Germline V gives CDR1 PRHDT, CDR2 FYEKMQ (reference sequence). V gave up 8 bases and J gave up 5 bases; unmatched junction bases: 23. The CDR3 is made up of 18 amino acids. The variable domain in full, with the rest retrieved from reference TRBV13 and TRBJ2-5, is AAGVIQSPRHLIKEKRETATLKCYPIPRHDTVYWYQQGPGQDPQFLISFYEKMQSDKGSIPDRFSAQQFSDYHSELNMSSLELGDSALYFCASSPLPGSGNHGETQYFGPGTRLLVL.

Note on this clonotype: Possible read error: a much larger clone is one base away. The genes are TRBV19 and TRBJ1-5; D unresolved. The CDR3 has 15 residues. Germline CDR1 LNHDA, CDR2 SQIVND (reference sequence). For the CDR3, the DNA is TGTGCCAGTAACGAGATAGGGCTAAGCAATCAGCCCCAGCGTTTT. It is translated as CASNEIGLSNQPQRF.

This clonotype has ten or more counts. The chain uses TRBV20-1 and TRBJ2-7; TRBD2 matches at 14 bases. V lost 5 bases, J lost 3 bases, and 6 bases stayed unmatched. Germline lookup yields CDR1 DFQATT and CDR2 SNEGSKA (reference sequence). The length of the CDR3 is 15 residues. CDR3 sequence (DNA): TGCAGTGCTTCGGGACTAGCGGGAGTAAGCTACGAGCAGTACTTC. Amino acids: CSASGLAGVSYEQYF.

This sequence joins TRBV10-2 and TRBJ2-5; D gene unclear. V was pared by 6 bases and J by 5 bases, with 25 bases between. Germline values: CDR1 WSHSY, CDR2 SAAADI. The CDR3 has 17 residues. CDR3 in amino acids: CASSQDVVQPYGETQYF. The CDR3 region has the DNA TGCGCCAGCAGCCAAGATGTGGTACAGCCCTACGGGGAGACCCAGTACTTC.

This clonotype was observed at least ten times. Here the CDR3 DNA reads TGTGCCATCAGTGACAGGGTAGGGAACACTGAAGCTTTCTTT. Its protein product is CAISDRVGNTEAFF. The chain combines TRBV10-3 with TRBJ1-1; D is possibly TRBD1 (5 bases). V shed 3 bases and J shed 1 base, with 9 bases lying between them. Germline CDR1 is ENHRY and CDR2 is SYGVKD. The CDR3 spans 14 residues.

The rearrangement links TRBV29-1 to TRBJ1-1; no firm D call. The CDR3 is 13 residues long. Germline lookup yields CDR1 SQVTM and CDR2 ANQGSEA. The germline V and J ends were trimmed by 8 bases and 1 base, with 14 bases remaining between them. The CDR3 DNA follows: TGCAGCTTGGTTGGACGGACGAACACTGAAGCTTTCTTT. Amino acid sequence: CSLVGRTNTEAFF. Full variable domain (missing parts from reference TRBV29-1 and TRBJ1-1): SAVISQKPSRDICQRGTSLTIQCQVDSQVTMMFWYRQQPGQSLTLIATANQGSEATYESGFVIDKFPISRPNLTFSTLTVSNMSPEDSSIYLCSLVGRTNTEAFFGQGTRLTVV.

This clonotype was seen at least ten times. The chain has TRBV20-1 and TRBJ2-7; D may be TRBD1 (5 bases). Germline loops: CDR1 DFQATT, CDR2 SNEGSKA (reference sequence). V lost 4 bases, J lost 0 bases, and 13 bases lay in between. The CDR3 spans 14 residues. This CDR3 is CSAKGPPSSYEQYF. CDR3 DNA: TGCAGTGCTAAGGGGCCCCCGAGCTCCTACGAGCAGTACTTC.

The chain employs TRBV7-6 and TRBJ1-3; no reliable D call. Germline V gene sequence: CDR1 SGHVS, CDR2 FNYEAQ. Between the trimmed V and J ends, which lost 0 bases and 1 base, there was a span of 13 bases. This CDR3 has 17 residues. The chain's CDR3 is CASSLASSTGSGNTIYF. As DNA, the CDR3 is TGTGCCAGCAGCTTAGCTTCGAGCACGGGGTCTGGAAACACCATATATTTT.

DNA for the CDR3: TGCAGCCTACAGGGGACCCGATATAATTCACCCCTCCACTTT. Residues: CSLQGTRYNSPLHF. The J gene is TRBJ1-6, the V gene TRBV29-1, with 7 nucleotides matching TRBD1. The CDR3 consists of 14 residues. Germline V lookup: CDR1 SQVTM, CDR2 ANQGSEA. V gave up 8 bases and J gave up 4 bases; unmatched junction bases: 8.

The chain has TRBV19 and TRBJ1-2, with D possibly being TRBD1 (5 bases). CDR1 is LNHDA and CDR2 is SQIVND in the germline V gene (reference sequence). CDR3 length: 13 residues. The V end was cut by 7 bases, the J end by 8 bases, with 17 bases between. As DNA, the CDR3 is TGTGCCAGTATTGGGGCCGCCGGTCAGGGCTACACCTTC. This translates into CASIGAAGQGYTF.

This clonotype was counted ten times or more. The rearrangement links TRBV6-5 to TRBJ1-2, with no clear D. CDR1 is MNHEY and CDR2 is SVGAGI in the germline V gene. Trimming left V 2 bases short and J 1 base short, with 2 bases between. This CDR3 comprises 12 residues. DNA of the CDR3: TGTGCCAGCAGTTACGATAACTATGGCTACACCTTC. This translates into CASSYDNYGYTF.

This chain joins TRBV12-3 or TRBV12-4 and TRBJ2-5; 7 bases fit TRBD2. The CDR3 contains 16 residues. V lost 5 bases, J lost 2 bases, and 11 bases stayed unmatched. The CDR3 DNA follows: TGTGCCAGCAGTGAAACAGCGGGACGACGACAAGAGACCCAGTACTTC. Translation gives CASSETAGRRQETQYF.

This clonotype was recorded once. V usage is TRBV7-6 and J usage is TRBJ2-5; D tentatively fits TRBD1 or TRBD2 (5 bases each). CDR1 and CDR2 from the germline V gene are SGHVS and FNYEAQ. Trimming pared 0 bases from V and 4 bases from J, leaving 12 bases between. This CDR3 contains 15 residues. The chain's CDR3 is CASSLAIGAGETQYF. CDR3 in DNA: TGTGCCAGCAGCTTAGCTATCGGGGCGGGAGAGACCCAGTACTTC. Full variable domain (rest looked up from reference TRBV7-6 and TRBJ2-5): GAGVSQSPRYKVTKRGQDVALRCDPISGHVSLYWYRQALGQGPEFLTYFNYEAQQDKSGLPNDRFSAERPEGSISTLTIQRTEQRDSAMYRCASSLAIGAGETQYFGPGTRLLVL.

This clonotype was detected once. The chain employs TRBV29-1 and TRBJ1-4, with D tentatively TRBD1 (6 bases). The CDR3 covers 14 residues. Per germline, CDR1 SQVTM and CDR2 ANQGSEA. V was clipped by 4 bases and J by 5 bases, with 14 bases between them. CDR3 DNA: TGCAGCGTTGGAGGGGGGACAAGAAATGAAAAACTGTTTTTT. Protein: CSVGGGTRNEKLFF.

The chain couples TRBV15 to TRBJ1-6; D is uncertain. V shed 4 bases and J shed 7 bases, with 14 bases lying between them. This CDR3 spans 15 amino acids. Per the germline V gene, CDR1 is LNHNV and CDR2 is YYDKDF (reference sequence). The CDR3 region is CATSKGWAENSPLHF. The CDR3 coding sequence is TGTGCCACCAGCAAGGGTTGGGCAGAAAATTCACCCCTCCACTTT.

Many counts were recorded for this clonotype. The chain has TRBV20-1 and TRBJ2-7; D could derive from TRBD1 or TRBD2 (5 bases each). Germline V lookup: CDR1 DFQATT, CDR2 SNEGSKA (reference sequence). This CDR3 contains 14 residues. Trimming pared 6 bases from V and 6 bases from J, leaving 21 bases between. The CDR3 nucleotides read TGCAGTGCACCCCGAGGGGCGGACGCCGGCGAGCAGTACTTC. This sequence encodes CSAPRGADAGEQYF.

The rearrangement joins TRBV30 to TRBJ2-2; D not resolved. V lost 3 bases to trimming and J lost 5 bases, with 10 bases between them. This CDR3 is 13 amino acids long. Per the germline V gene, CDR1 is GTSNPN and CDR2 is SVGIG (reference sequence). CDR3 residues: CAWSPIGTGELFF. The CDR3 DNA follows: TGTGCCTGGAGCCCTATCGGAACCGGGGAGCTGTTTTTT.

This clonotype was seen ten or more times. The CDR3 here is CSARKGGNYGYTF. The CDR3 DNA is TGCAGTGCTAGGAAAGGGGGTAACTATGGCTACACCTTC. The genes are TRBV20-1 and TRBJ1-2; perhaps TRBD1 as D (6 bases). The CDR3 consists of 13 residues. Trimming took 3 bases from V and 1 from J, leaving 9 bases between them. The germline V gene has CDR1 DFQATT and CDR2 SNEGSKA (reference sequence).

This clonotype was seen repeatedly, ten times or more. The chain couples TRBV20-1 to TRBJ2-2, with D perhaps matching TRBD1 (6 bases). This CDR3 is built from 16 residues. CDR1 and CDR2 (germline): DFQATT, SNEGSKA (reference sequence). V was shortened by 2 bases and J by 1 base, with 14 bases between the two germline ends. The CDR3 is CSARSGKQGNTGELFF. CDR3 bases: TGCAGTGCTAGATCCGGAAAACAGGGGAACACCGGGGAGCTGTTTTTT.

This clonotype was picked up many times. The chain links TRBV4-3 to TRBJ2-5, with TRBD2 identical over 10 bases. Germline CDR1 and CDR2: LGHNA and YSLEER. The CDR3 has 18 amino acids. Trimming cost V 1 base and J 4 bases; bases outside gene matches: 12. The chain's CDR3 is CASSQGGASGSLGETQYF. The CDR3 bases are TGCGCCAGCAGCCAAGGCGGAGCTAGCGGGAGTCTGGGAGAGACCCAGTACTTC.

The table lists this clonotype with a count of one. Just one base apart from a much larger clone, this may be a read error. DNA for the CDR3: TGTGCCAGCAGCTTATACCCGGGGGGAGAGACCCAGTACTTC. Protein sequence: CASSLYPGGETQYF. This chain joins TRBV7-2 and TRBJ2-5; TRBD2 matches at 7 bases. The CDR3 totals 14 residues. J was trimmed by 4 bases and V by 2 bases; bases with no gene match: 4. Germline V gene sequence: CDR1 SGHTA, CDR2 FQGNSA.

The gene calls are TRBV29-1 and TRBJ1-1, with D maybe TRBD1 (5 bases). V lost 8 bases and J lost 4, with 17 bases in between. Germline V gene lookup returns CDR1 SQVTM and CDR2 ANQGSEA. CDR3 size: 13 residues. The DNA of the CDR3 is TGCAGCAGTTACTACGGGGCCGGCACTGAAGCTTTCTTT. It yields the protein CSSYYGAGTEAFF.

This chain connects TRBV2 to TRBJ2-2; TRBD1 aligns across 10 bases. The length of the CDR3 is 20 residues. After removal of 4 bases from V and 3 bases from J, the junction contained 17 bases not matched to a gene. From germline, CDR1 is SNHLY and CDR2 FYNNEI. The CDR3 bases are TGTGCCAGCAGTGGCCGGGACAGGGGTTTTAGCGGAGACGACACCGGGGAGCTGTTTTTT. It encodes CASSGRDRGFSGDDTGELFF.

On this clonotype: One base away lies a much larger clone, so this may be a sequencing read error. This chain connects TRBV10-3 to TRBJ1-6; TRBD1 is a possible D gene (6 bases). This CDR3 spans 14 amino acids. From germline, CDR1 is ENHRY and CDR2 SYGVKD. In DNA form, the CDR3 reads TGTGCCAGCAGTGAATCAGGGGCTCTTTCACCCCTCCACTTT. Translated, it gives CASSESGALSPLHF.